What follows is one T cell receptor (beta chain) and its context. The antigen is unknown. The germline V and J ends were trimmed by 0 bases and 4 bases, with 7 bases remaining between them. Germline loops: CDR1 SNHLY, CDR2 FYNNEI. This CDR3 comprises 14 residues. The sample comes from a study of graft-versus-host responses after intestinal transplantation. Study at large: As for transplant type, recipients had multivisceral, liver-intestinal, or isolated intestinal grafts.

Assay used: immunoSEQ multiplex PCR; TCRdb lists only in-frame clones, some missing. The data hold about 39,000 clones, with 85% to 95% observed a single time. Whole-study findings and limits: The marrow of recipients harbored GvH clones, and ileum or blood showed some of them first. Researchers found peak circulating GvH clone levels linked to early post-transplant HvG declines.

This chain joins TRBV2 and TRBJ2-1, with D unclear. The receptor comes from a human donor who was the organ donor for an intestinal transplant. Material: unstimulated CD8+ T cells sorted from spleen or lymph node cells, obtained before transplant. In DNA, the CDR3 is TGTGCCAGCAGTGAAGCGCTGGAGTACAATGAGCAGTTCTTC. Translation gives CASSEALEYNEQFF.